The text below deals with one T cell receptor (beta chain). Its antigen is still unknown. A junction end diverges from the germline sequence, so it may reflect a read error. With the Oncomine TCR Beta short-read assay, DNA from cultured CD4+ T cells was sequenced. TCRdb re-called the PCR reads through MiXCR, storing one row per CDR3 protein. Seen here are around 14,000 distinct CDR3 sequences, 29% observed once, and the top ten hold 15% to 20%. This entry comes from a study of vaccination and CD4 T cells after COVID-19. CDR3 size: 14 residues. Per the germline V gene, CDR1 is ENHRY and CDR2 is SYGVKD. This sample's treatment: approximately 9-day PBMC culture with coronavirus spike peptide pools or control peptides (ViraFEST assay).

The receptor was isolated from a human donor who received a COVID-19 vaccine. J is TRBJ2-2 and V is TRBV10-3; D might be TRBD2 (5 bases). The sample was CD4+ T cells from blood, cultured in vitro, taken before SARS-CoV-2 vaccination. The CDR3 spells CAIRGQINTGELLF. DNA for the CDR3: TGTGCCATCCGCGGCCAGATTAACACCGGGGAGCTGCTTTTT.